This T cell receptor beta chain was captured by sequencing in a study of blood T cells in healthy people across ages (dated by TCRdb to the mid-2010s). In terms of the full investigation: In model experiments, roughly one uniquely barcoded TCR beta cDNA molecule per two T cells was captured by template switching. The donors were split into four age groups: young (average about 15 years), middle-aged (roughly 40), aged (over 55) and long-lived (approximately 80). Donors of different ages were randomly distributed across sequencing lanes to avoid experimental bias. Age-related changes in TCR beta repertoire diversity were measured in the study by deep sequencing normalized with unique cDNA molecular identifiers. Two additional independent replicas of 1 million unique cDNA reads from the same blood draw were analyzed for two donors (one aged 18 to 29 and one aged 80 or older).

The 39 donors, aged about 6 to 100 years, were systemically healthy Caucasian individuals from Russia. Around 9.7 milliliters of peripheral blood were collected from each donor into EDTA-treated Vacutainer tubes. Ficoll-Paque density-gradient centrifugation was used to isolate PBMCs, with at least 6.5 million per sample. Trizol reagent was used to extract total RNA from PBMCs, with at least 6 micrograms per sample. The percentages of naive CD45RAhigh/CD27high T cells were determined by flow cytometry on a PBMC aliquot from every donor. General study outcomes and caveats: As age increased, observed TCR beta diversity per million T cells dropped in a roughly linear way, and a significant reduction was already evident by age 40. Donor CMV infection status was unknown, potentially confounding age-related changes in expanded clonotypes. Estimates of total diversity from one million sequenced T cells were regarded as lower bounds and underestimates. Since profiling was done on bulk unsorted PBMCs, naive and antigen-experienced compartments could not be conclusively compared. There was a strong correlation between observed TCR beta diversity and the percentage of naive T cells measured by flow cytometry. Compared with the aged group, more naive CD4+ T cells, fewer expanded clones and increased TCR diversity were shown by the long-lived group, suggesting age selection.

After removal of 2 bases from V and 6 bases from J, the junction retains 23 bases not matched to a gene. The germline V gene supplies CDR1 MGHRA and CDR2 YSYEKL. The CDR3 measures 21 amino acids from cysteine to phenylalanine. The CDR3 DNA has 63 bases and is translated from base 1. This clonotype was seen only a few times. It lacks a known antigen. No per-base quality is available; no much larger clone lies one base away. The library was prepared using 5' RACE. The sequencer listed for this sample is Illumina HiSeq 2500. The second PCR ran for roughly 7 to 12 cycles and used a J-beta primer mix along with a sample-barcoded 5' primer. A template-switch 5' adaptor carrying 12 random nucleotides introduced a unique molecular identifier onto each TCR beta cDNA molecule. Each sample yielded at least 3 million CDR3-containing paired-end reads. The Mint cDNA synthesis kit, primed by a TRBC-specific oligonucleotide, was used to synthesize first-strand cDNA from all RNA. Following uracil-DNA glycosylase treatment, all cDNA underwent a first 18-cycle PCR with the universal primers M1SS and BC2_uni_R. Processing in the source paper ran as follows. For normalization, 1 million high-quality reads were randomly selected from each sample, with every read carrying a distinct molecular identifier. Instead of being binned into consensus sequences, reads that shared molecular identifiers were thrown out. MiTCR, run with a Q25 quality threshold and the strictest error-elimination algorithm, handled CDR3 identification, clonotype clustering and error correction. A nonparametric unseen species model with Euler transformation was used to estimate lower-bound total TCR beta diversity. TCRdb took the public reads, trimmed them with fastp at Q25, ran MiXCR for clone calling and kept in-frame beta chains. CDR3 protein duplicates are merged, each entry listing the most common genes and DNA. TCRdb, not the original authors, processed these V and J calls. The sample table shows around 1,500,000 distinct CDR3 sequences, and 25% to 30% are seen once. Roughly 8% of the sample comes from the top ten.

The sequencing input was blood. This TCR came from a woman under 40 in good health. The chain joins TRBV4-1 to TRBJ2-7, and TRBD2 aligns with 12 junction nucleotides. The CDR3 loop reads CASSQMPPAILAGGRVREQYF. The sequenced DNA is TGCGCCAGCAGCCAAATGCCGCCAGCGATTCTAGCGGGGGGGCGTGTCCGCGAGCAGTACTTC.